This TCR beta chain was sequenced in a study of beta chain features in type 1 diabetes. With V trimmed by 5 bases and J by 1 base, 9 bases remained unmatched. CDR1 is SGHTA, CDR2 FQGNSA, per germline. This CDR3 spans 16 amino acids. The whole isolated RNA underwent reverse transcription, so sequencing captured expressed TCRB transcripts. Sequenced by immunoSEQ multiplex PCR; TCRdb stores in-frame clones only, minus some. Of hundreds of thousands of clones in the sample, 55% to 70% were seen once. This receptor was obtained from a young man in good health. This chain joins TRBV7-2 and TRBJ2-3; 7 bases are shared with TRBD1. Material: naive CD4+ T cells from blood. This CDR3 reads CASSTIRTGRTDTQYF. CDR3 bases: TGTGCCAGCAGCACAATCCGGACAGGCCGCACAGATACGCAGTATTTT.